The sequence of this TCR beta chain was determined in a study of memory CD4+ T cells and cytomegalovirus serostatus. Study results and caveats: The CMV-associated TCR signature appears largely within the CD4+ memory repertoire.

On this clone itself: Its specificity is not known.

The assay was immunoSEQ multiplex PCR, and TCRdb's table has in-frame clones only and misses some. The sample records about 40,000 clones, 70% to 80% being singletons. The sort gate was single viable CD3+CD4+CD8-CD45RO+ cells for memory CD4+ T cells. CMV serostatus came from serum IgG against pp150, pp28, p38, p52. After thawing, CD4+ T cells were positively selected. This CDR3 has 15 amino acids. Trimming cost V 5 bases and J 2 bases; bases outside gene matches: 10. CDR1 is SGHRS, CDR2 YFSETQ, per germline. The chain carries TRBV5-1 and TRBJ2-7, with 7 positions matching TRBD1. The specimen was memory CD4+ T cells from blood. This receptor was identified in an adult in good health and CMV-seronegative. CDR3 bases: TGCGCCAGCAGACCCCCGGGACAGACGACCTACGAGCAGTACTTC. Protein sequence: CASRPPGQTTYEQYF.